These 30 T cell receptor beta chains were sequenced from one sample in a study of molecular identifiers for immune sequencing clone quantification. TCRdb used MiXCR to reprocess the PCR reads, holding one entry per CDR3 protein. The sample contains 300,000 to 400,000 distinct CDR3 sequences, 20% to 25% of which appear only once. The material sequenced was naive CD8+ T cells from blood, with Jurkat cell RNA spiked in. The subset was: FACS-sorted CD8+CD4-CCR7+CD45RA+ naive T cells. The receptor source for this set is a human donor in good health. Some libraries in this study had Jurkat cell RNA spiked in.

V gene TRBV29-1 combines with J gene TRBJ2-1, with TRBD2 matching 10 bases. The CDR3 extends over 20 amino acids. J was trimmed by 0 bases and V by 1 base; bases with no gene match: 15. CDR1 and CDR2 (germline): SQVTM, ANQGSEA. CDR3: CSVEGQNGLAGVSSYNEQFF. CDR3 nucleotide sequence: TGCAGCGTTGAAGGGCAGAACGGCCTAGCGGGGGTCAGCTCCTACAATGAGCAGTTCTTC.

A few counts support this clonotype. The rearrangement joins TRBV4-3 to TRBJ2-1; TRBD2 is a possible D gene (6 bases). Looked up from germline, CDR1 is LGHNA and CDR2 is YSLEER. V dropped 3 bases and J dropped 5 bases, with 23 bases sitting between them. The CDR3 is 18 residues long. CDR3 nucleotide sequence: TGCGCCAGCAGCCAGCCCCGGGTGGAGGGGATAAGGAACAATGAGCAGTTCTTC. Translation: CASSQPRVEGIRNNEQFF.

The chain carries TRBV14 and TRBJ2-7; tentative D call: TRBD1 (6 bases). Germline assignment: CDR1 SGHDN and CDR2 FVKESK. The CDR3 is made up of 15 amino acids. Between the trimmed V and J ends, which lost 1 base and 1 base, there was a span of 11 bases. CDR3 residues: CASSQVAGVSYEQYF. CDR3 DNA sequence: TGTGCCAGCAGCCAAGTGGCAGGGGTGTCCTACGAGCAGTACTTC.

This clonotype was detected many times. The chain links TRBV28 to TRBJ2-7; TRBD2 is a possible D gene (6 bases). The germline gives CDR1 MDHEN, CDR2 SYDVKM. V lost 4 bases, J lost 1 base, and 11 bases lay in between. This CDR3 is built from 14 residues. CDR3 DNA: TGTGCCAGCAGTTGGGGGGTAGGTTCCTACGAGCAGTACTTC. It is translated as CASSWGVGSYEQYF.

Notes on this clonotype: This may arise from a read error, as a much more abundant clone is one base away. This chain joins TRBV20-1 and TRBJ1-1; 8 bases fit TRBD1. Looked up from germline, CDR1 is DFQATT and CDR2 is SNEGSKA (reference sequence). The CDR3 length is 14 residues. CDR3 nucleotides: TGCATAGACCCCAGGGGGCCACCGAACACTGAAGCTTCCTTT. It translates to CIDPRGPPNTEASF.

This clonotype was found many times. Its ends do not fully match the called genes, so a read error is possible. J is TRBJ2-7 and V is TRBV4-1; 7 bases align to TRBD1. The CDR3 covers 13 residues. CDR1 is MGHRA, CDR2 YSYEKL, per germline. CDR3 in amino acids: CASSHRQGYEQYF. CDR3 in DNA: TGTGCCAGCAGCCACAGACAGGGCTACGAGCAGTACTTC.

This clonotype was found many times. The chain uses TRBV14 and TRBJ1-2, with D perhaps matching TRBD1 (6 bases). The germline V and J ends were trimmed by 3 bases and 6 bases, with 11 bases remaining between them. Germline lookup yields CDR1 SGHDN and CDR2 FVKESK. This CDR3 comprises 13 residues. The CDR3 nucleotides read TGTGCCAGCAGCCAGTCTCCAGGGGATGGCTACACCTTC. Its translation is CASSQSPGDGYTF.

This clonotype has just one count. A much more abundant neighbour one base away suggests this may be a read error. V is TRBV7-9 and J is TRBJ1-4, with 7 bases aligning to TRBD1. CDR3 length equals 18 residues. CDR1 and CDR2 from the germline V gene are SEHNR and FQNEAQ (reference sequence). CDR3 region: CAGSPGQAILLNTEKLFF. CDR3 in DNA: TGTGCCGGCAGCCCCGGACAGGCAATCTTGTTGAACACTGAAAAACTGTTTTTT.

There are many counts of this clonotype. The gene calls are TRBV9 and TRBJ2-7, with D maybe TRBD2 (6 bases). The CDR3 is 13 residues long. Trimming stripped 0 bases from V and 7 bases from J, with 11 bases between. CDR1 is SGDLS and CDR2 is YYNGEE in the germline V gene. The CDR3 nucleotides are TGTGCCAGCAGCGTAGAGGAGGGTAATGAGCAGTACTTC. Translated: CASSVEEGNEQYF.

The chain combines TRBV6-2 or TRBV6-3 with TRBJ2-1; D may be TRBD2 (6 bases). CDR1 and CDR2 from the germline V gene are MNHEY and SVGEGT. Trimming removed 7 bases at V and 5 bases at J, with 18 bases between. The CDR3 spans 15 residues. The CDR3 reads CASTGWTGVNNEQFF. The CDR3 DNA sequence: TGTGCCAGCACCGGGTGGACGGGAGTGAACAATGAGCAGTTCTTC.

This clonotype showed up just once. Given a much more abundant clone one base away, this may be a read error. The chain combines TRBV7-2 with TRBJ2-5; D is possibly TRBD2 (6 bases). The CDR3 consists of 16 residues. Per the germline V gene, CDR1 is SGHTA and CDR2 is FQGNSA. CDR3 coding DNA: TGTGCCAGCAGCTTATACGCTAGCGCAATCCAAGAGACCAAGTACTTC. It translates to CASSLYASAIQETKYF.

The chain employs TRBV28 and TRBJ2-3; D is perhaps TRBD2 (5 bases). The CDR3 consists of 14 residues. CDR1 MDHEN and CDR2 SYDVKM come from the germline V gene. The germline V and J ends were trimmed by 6 bases and 2 bases, with 12 bases remaining between them. The CDR3 DNA follows: TGTGCCAGCAGCCACTCGGGGTCCACAGATACGCAGTATTTT. It specifies CASSHSGSTDTQYF.

The chain uses TRBV4-1 and TRBJ1-2; a possible D gene is TRBD1 (6 bases). V dropped 1 base and J dropped 4 bases, with 10 bases sitting between them. The CDR3 sequence is 14 residues long. Germline loops: CDR1 MGHRA, CDR2 YSYEKL. The CDR3 DNA follows: TGCGCCAGCAGCCAAGTACAGGGAGGCTATGGCTACACCTTC. Translating it yields CASSQVQGGYGYTF.

With respect to this clonotype: A much more abundant neighbour one base away suggests this may be a read error. The rearrangement links TRBV7-4 to TRBJ2-7; 7 nucleotides agree with TRBD2. The CDR3 runs to 14 residues. Trimming cost V 1 base and J 6 bases; bases outside gene matches: 6. Germline CDR1 and CDR2: SGHVT and SQSDAQ. In DNA, the CDR3 is TGTGCCAGCAGCTTAGACGGGGGGAGCCGCGAGCAGTACTTC. This encodes CASSLDGGSREQYF.

Concerning this clonotype: A much more abundant neighbour one base away suggests this may be a read error. The CDR3 carries no conserved terminal phenylalanine or tryptophan, so it likely arises from a read error. Because the CDR3's place on the DNA is in doubt, the DNA is left out and the CDR3 is given as listed by TCRdb. This rearrangement joins TRBV21-1 to TRBJ2-3; the table names TRBD2, a call not compared with the DNA. TRBV21-1 is assigned pseudogene status. The CDR3 is 14 residues long, ends included. The CDR3 loop reads CASTLMLALDTQYL.

As concerns this clonotype: This may arise from a read error, as a much more abundant clone is one base away. The chain carries TRBV13 and TRBJ2-1; TRBD1 aligns across 8 bases. The V gene end was trimmed by 8 bases and the J gene end by 4 bases; junction bases not matched to a gene: 10. CDR1 is PRHDT, CDR2 FYEKMQ, per germline (reference sequence). The CDR3 length is 15 residues. CDR3 nucleotide sequence: TGTGCCAGCGGCCCTCGAGACAGGGGTTACAATGAGCAGTTCTTC. Its protein product is CASGPRDRGYNEQFF.

As to this clonotype: A much larger clone lies a single base off, so this may be a read error. This chain links TRBV11-2 with TRBJ2-5; TRBD2 matches at 10 bases. Germline assignment: CDR1 SGHAT and CDR2 FQNNGV. J gave up 0 bases and V 1 base, and 14 bases lay outside the gene matches. The CDR3 length is 20 residues. The CDR3 protein is CASSLGGFLAGDEDQETQYF. CDR3 DNA: TGTGCCAGCAGCTTAGGAGGGTTCCTAGCGGGGGACGAGGACCAAGAGACCCAGTACTTC.

The sample holds many counts of this clonotype. V usage is TRBV3-1 and J usage is TRBJ1-1; weak D call: TRBD1 (5 bases). Germline CDR1 reads LGHDT; CDR2 reads YNNKEL (reference sequence). V dropped 6 bases and J dropped 8 bases, with 10 bases sitting between them. The CDR3 spans 11 residues. The CDR3 DNA sequence: TGTGCCAGCAGTCTGGACAACGAAGCTTTCTTT. Translation: CASSLDNEAFF.

Ten or more counts support this clonotype. V usage is TRBV7-9 and J usage is TRBJ1-1; 10 bases are a match to TRBD1. The CDR3 extends over 14 amino acids. J lost 6 bases, V lost 7 bases, and 8 bases had no gene match. Germline V gene data show CDR1 as SEHNR and CDR2 as FQNEAQ (reference sequence). CDR3 sequence (DNA): TGTGCCAGCACGGGGACAGGGGACTGGGCTGAAGCTTTCTTT. Translation: CASTGTGDWAEAFF.

Note on this clonotype: Just one base apart from a much larger clone, this may be a read error. This is likely a read error, given that the CDR3 carries no conserved phenylalanine or tryptophan at its end. The V gene is TRBV19, the J gene TRBJ2-5; no clear D. The CDR3 consists of 15 residues. Trimming shortened V by 5 bases and J by 9 bases, and 22 bases separated the two germline ends. Germline CDR1 LNHDA, CDR2 SQIVND (reference sequence). The CDR3 region is CASSSNSGTTGSQYY. CDR3 in DNA: TGTGCCAGTAGTTCAAATAGTGGTACGACCGGGTCCCAGTACTAC.

In its sample, this clonotype was seen many times. The chain recombines TRBV20-1 with TRBJ2-7, with D maybe TRBD1 (5 bases). The CDR3 contains 13 residues. CDR1 is DFQATT, CDR2 SNEGSKA, per germline (reference sequence). CDR3 DNA sequence: TGCAGAAGCCCCCGACAGCATACCTACGAGCAGTACTTC. Protein sequence: CRSPRQHTYEQYF.

Points on this clonotype: A much larger clone lies one base from this, so it may be a read error. This sequence joins TRBV30 and TRBJ2-5; TRBD2 agrees at 8 bases. Germline V gives CDR1 GTSNPN, CDR2 SVGIG (reference sequence). The V segment lost 1 base and the J segment 9 bases; nucleotides outside the gene matches: 7. This CDR3 spans 13 amino acids. CDR3 bases: TGTGCCTGGAGTGGGGCGGGAGGCGAGGCCCAGTACTTC. It encodes CAWSGAGGEAQYF.

Ten or more counts support this clonotype. The rearrangement links TRBV4-1 to TRBJ2-2, with D tentatively TRBD2 (6 bases). Germline CDR1 is MGHRA and CDR2 is YSYEKL. The CDR3 consists of 16 residues. V was shortened by 2 bases and J by 5 bases, with 15 bases between the two germline ends. The CDR3 loop reads CASSQSHTSFTGELFF. Written as DNA, the CDR3 is TGCGCCAGCAGCCAATCTCACACTAGCTTTACCGGGGAGCTGTTTTTT.

This clonotype was counted many times. The chain carries TRBV13 and TRBJ1-1; D not resolved. Trimming cost V 1 base and J 10 bases, with 13 bases left between them. The CDR3 sequence is 13 residues long. CDR1 is PRHDT and CDR2 is FYEKMQ in the germline V gene (reference sequence). The CDR3 region is CASSLVTWSGAFF. The CDR3 DNA reads TGTGCCAGCAGCTTAGTCACGTGGAGCGGAGCTTTCTTT.

V gene TRBV11-2 combines with J gene TRBJ2-7; 8 bases fit TRBD1. The J segment lost 7 bases and the V segment lost 3 bases, leaving 5 bases of the junction unmatched. This CDR3 spans 13 amino acids. Germline V gene sequence: CDR1 SGHAT, CDR2 FQNNGV. CDR3 bases: TGTGCCAGCAGCTTCCTGACAGGGGCTGAGCAGTACTTC. It yields the protein CASSFLTGAEQYF.

Concerning this clonotype: Just one base apart from a much larger clone, this may be a read error. The rearrangement joins TRBV25-1 to TRBJ1-2; the D gene is possibly TRBD1 (5 bases). V dropped 2 bases and J dropped 4 bases, with 11 bases sitting between them. This CDR3 contains 14 residues. Germline V gene sequence: CDR1 MGHDK, CDR2 SYGVNS. CDR3 residues: CASSEMGVGYGYTF. For the CDR3, the DNA is TGTGCCAGCAGTGAAATGGGGGTGGGCTATGGCTACACCTTC.

This clonotype has a count of ten or more. One end of the junction fails to match germline, which may point to a read error. The chain uses TRBV5-1 and TRBJ1-2; possible D gene TRBD1, 6 bases. The CDR3 sequence is 12 residues long. Per the germline V gene, CDR1 is SGHRS and CDR2 is YFSETQ. CDR3 DNA sequence: TGTGCCAGCAGCTTGGACAGCTATGGCTACACCTTC. Translating it yields CASSLDSYGYTF.

To note about this clonotype: A much larger clonotype is one base distant, so this may be a read error. The gene calls are TRBV2 and TRBJ1-2, with a weak D call TRBD1 (5 bases). The CDR3 length is 11 residues. The V end lost 8 bases, the J end lost 8 bases, and 12 bases lay between the germline ends. The germline V gene encodes CDR1 SNHLY and CDR2 FYNNEI. The CDR3 DNA is TGTGCCAGCGGAAGGGACTGGGGCTACACCTTC. It codes for CASGRDWGYTF.

This clonotype was counted many times. The chain joins TRBV6-6 to TRBJ2-7; 7 nucleotides agree with TRBD1. Germline V gene sequence: CDR1 MNHNY, CDR2 SVGAGI (reference sequence). V lost 5 bases, J lost 0 bases, and 4 bases stayed unmatched. The CDR3 is 14 residues long. CDR3 nucleotides: TGTGCCAGCAGTCAACGGACAGGCTCCTACGAGCAGTACTTC. As protein: CASSQRTGSYEQYF.

This clonotype was observed at least ten times. V and J are TRBV5-4 and TRBJ1-1; possible D gene TRBD1, 5 bases. Germline V gives CDR1 SGHNT, CDR2 YYREEE (reference sequence). V lost 5 bases and J 5 bases, leaving 19 bases between the germline ends. This CDR3 has 15 amino acids. The CDR3 DNA reads as TGTGCCAGCAGTATTGGGGGGGTAGTTGGGACTGAAGCTTTCTTT. It translates to CASSIGGVVGTEAFF. The variable domain in full, with the rest retrieved from reference TRBV5-4 and TRBJ1-1, is ETGVTQSPTHLIKTRGQQVTLRCSSQSGHNTVSWYQQALGQGPQFIFQYYREEENGRGNFPPRFSGLQFPNYSSELNVNALELDDSALYLCASSIGGVVGTEAFFGQGTRLTVV.